This TCR beta chain comes out of a study of cytomegalovirus exposure and HLA in healthy donors. General study findings and limits: High specificity and sensitivity for cytomegalovirus status were reported for the classifier.

The donors belonged to the roughly 120-subject validation cohort, separate from the roughly 600-subject first cohort. The CDR3 sequence is 14 residues long. In germline, CDR1 is SNHLY, CDR2 FYNNEI. The V segment lost 5 bases and the J segment 2 bases; nucleotides outside the gene matches: 1. Points on this clone: Antigen specificity is unknown.

TCRdb's table, derived via immunoSEQ multiplex PCR, lists solely in-frame clones and lacks some. This table has some 240,000 clones, around 88% appearing once. The clonotype originates from a woman in her thirties in good health and CMV-seropositive. The sample was PBMCs. The J gene is TRBJ2-1, the V gene TRBV2; 9 bases match TRBD1. In nucleotides, the CDR3 is TGTGCCAGCAGTTGGGACAGGGCCTACAATGAGCAGTTCTTC. Translation: CASSWDRAYNEQFF.